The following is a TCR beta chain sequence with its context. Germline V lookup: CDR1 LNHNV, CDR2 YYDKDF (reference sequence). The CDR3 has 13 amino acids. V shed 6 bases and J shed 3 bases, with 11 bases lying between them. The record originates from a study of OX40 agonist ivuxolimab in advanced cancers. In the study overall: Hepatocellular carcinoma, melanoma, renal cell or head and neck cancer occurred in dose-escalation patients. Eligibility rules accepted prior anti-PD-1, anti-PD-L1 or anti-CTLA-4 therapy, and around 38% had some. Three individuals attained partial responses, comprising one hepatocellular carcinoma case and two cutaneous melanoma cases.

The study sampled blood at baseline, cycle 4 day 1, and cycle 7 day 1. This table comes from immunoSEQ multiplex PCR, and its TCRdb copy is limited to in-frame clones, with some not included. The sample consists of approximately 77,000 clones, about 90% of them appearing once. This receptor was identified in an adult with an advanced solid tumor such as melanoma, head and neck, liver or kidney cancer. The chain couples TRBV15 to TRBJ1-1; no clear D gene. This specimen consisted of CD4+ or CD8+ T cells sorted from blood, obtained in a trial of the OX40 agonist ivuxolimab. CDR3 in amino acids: CATRLQRDTEAFF. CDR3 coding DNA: TGTGCCACCAGACTACAGCGTGACACTGAAGCTTTCTTT.